The source of this T cell receptor (beta chain) is a study of control samples from healthy donors and cancer patients. Germline lookup yields CDR1 SGHTA and CDR2 FQGTGA. This CDR3 has 13 residues. V was cut by 2 bases and J by 1 base, with 2 bases left in between. Produced via immunoSEQ multiplex PCR; TCRdb's table is partial and in-frame only. Among 120,000 to 150,000 clones listed, 75% to 90% were seen once. The chain joins TRBV7-3 to TRBJ2-2; D is unresolved. Sequenced material: blood. This receptor was taken from a man younger than 45 in good health. Here the CDR3 DNA reads TGTGCCAGCAGCTTATTGAACACCGGGGAGCTGTTTTTT. Protein sequence: CASSLLNTGELFF.